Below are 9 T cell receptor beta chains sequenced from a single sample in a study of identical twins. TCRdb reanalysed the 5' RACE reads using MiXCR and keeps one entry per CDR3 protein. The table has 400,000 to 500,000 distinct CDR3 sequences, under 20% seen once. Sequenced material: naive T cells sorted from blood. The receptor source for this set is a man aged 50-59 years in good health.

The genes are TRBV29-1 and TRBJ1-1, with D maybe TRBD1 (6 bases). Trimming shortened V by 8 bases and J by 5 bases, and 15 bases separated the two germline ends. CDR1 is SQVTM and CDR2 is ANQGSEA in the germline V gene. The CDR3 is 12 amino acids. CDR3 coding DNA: TGCAGCTACAGGGAAAGGGGGACTGAAGCTTTCTTT. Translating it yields CSYRERGTEAFF.

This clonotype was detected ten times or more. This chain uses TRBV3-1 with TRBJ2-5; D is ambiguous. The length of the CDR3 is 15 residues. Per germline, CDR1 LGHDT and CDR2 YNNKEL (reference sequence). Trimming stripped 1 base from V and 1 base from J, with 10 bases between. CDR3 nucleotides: TGTGCCAGCAGCCAAGTACTGGCGTCCCAAGAGACCCAGTACTTC. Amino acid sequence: CASSQVLASQETQYF.

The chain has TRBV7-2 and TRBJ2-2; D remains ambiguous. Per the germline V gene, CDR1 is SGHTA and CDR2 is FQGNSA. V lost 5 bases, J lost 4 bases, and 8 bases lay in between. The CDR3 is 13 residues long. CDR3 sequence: CASSPRSTGELFF. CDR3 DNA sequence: TGTGCCAGCAGCCCCAGGAGCACCGGGGAGCTGTTTTTT.

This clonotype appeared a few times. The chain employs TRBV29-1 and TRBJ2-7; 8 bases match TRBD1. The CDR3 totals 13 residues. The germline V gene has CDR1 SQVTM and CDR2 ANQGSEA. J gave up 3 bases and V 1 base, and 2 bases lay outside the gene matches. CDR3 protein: CSVEGTGLYEQYF. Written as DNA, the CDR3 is TGCAGCGTTGAAGGGACAGGGCTCTACGAGCAGTACTTC.

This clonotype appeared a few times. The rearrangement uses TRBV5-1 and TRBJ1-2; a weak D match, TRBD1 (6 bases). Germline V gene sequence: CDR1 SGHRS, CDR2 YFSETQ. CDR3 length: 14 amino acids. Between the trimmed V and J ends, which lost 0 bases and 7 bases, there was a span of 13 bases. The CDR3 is CASSLAGAEGGYTF. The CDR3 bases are TGCGCCAGCAGCTTGGCAGGGGCGGAGGGTGGCTACACCTTC. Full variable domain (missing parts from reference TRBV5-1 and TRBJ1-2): KAGVTQTPRYLIKTRGQQVTLSCSPISGHRSVSWYQQTPGQGLQFLFEYFSETQRNKGNFPGRFSGRQFSNSRSEMNVSTLELGDSALYLCASSLAGAEGGYTFGSGTRLTVV.

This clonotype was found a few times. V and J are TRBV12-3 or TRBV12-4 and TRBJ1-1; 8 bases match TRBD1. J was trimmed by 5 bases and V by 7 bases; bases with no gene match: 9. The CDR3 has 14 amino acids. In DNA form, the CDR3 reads TGTGCCAGCAAACTGGACAGGGTGGGAACTGAAGCTTTCTTT. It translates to CASKLDRVGTEAFF.

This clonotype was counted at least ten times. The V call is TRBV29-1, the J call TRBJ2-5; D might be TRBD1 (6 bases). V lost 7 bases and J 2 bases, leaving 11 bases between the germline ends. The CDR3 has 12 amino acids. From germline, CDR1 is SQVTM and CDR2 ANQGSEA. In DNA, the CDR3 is TGCAGCGCCAGGACAGATCAAGAGACCCAGTACTTC. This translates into CSARTDQETQYF.

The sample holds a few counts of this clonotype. This CDR3 is CSATRGGSLTEQFF. The CDR3 nucleotides read TGCAGTGCTACCCGGGGCGGGAGTCTCACTGAGCAGTTCTTC. The V call is TRBV20-1, the J call TRBJ2-1, with TRBD2 matching over 7 bases. The CDR3 is 14 amino acids. Trimming removed 4 bases from V and 9 bases from J; junction bases left unmatched: 12. CDR1 is DFQATT and CDR2 is SNEGSKA in the germline V gene (reference sequence).

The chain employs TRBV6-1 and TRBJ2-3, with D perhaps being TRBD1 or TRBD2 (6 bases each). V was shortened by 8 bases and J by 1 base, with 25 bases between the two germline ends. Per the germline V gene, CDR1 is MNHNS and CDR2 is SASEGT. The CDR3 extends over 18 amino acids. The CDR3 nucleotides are TGTGCCAGCGGGTCCGTTAGGGGGGTATTTGGGGGCACAGATACGCAGTATTTT. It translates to CASGSVRGVFGGTDTQYF.